This T cell receptor (beta chain) was profiled in a study of T cell responses to AZD1222 COVID-19 vaccine. General study findings and limits: Vaccine-associated CD4 TCRs spanned spike, dominant at 160-218 and 743-854. Clonal diversity was possibly underestimated; the donors were predominantly white British and more often female.

Turning to this clone: Its antigen is unknown.

This table comes from immunoSEQ multiplex PCR, and its TCRdb copy is limited to in-frame clones, with some not included. The sample includes roughly 100,000 clones, 86% of them seen just once. With 3 bases removed from V and 0 bases from J, the gap between germline ends came to 12 bases. CDR1 is KGHSH, CDR2 LQKENI, per germline. This CDR3 region has 17 residues. The clonotype was recovered from an adult who received the MenACWY meningococcal vaccine as a control. The sequenced sample was peripheral blood, obtained 28 days after the second dose of the MenACWY control vaccine. The chain couples TRBV18 to TRBJ2-6; D is tentatively TRBD1 or TRBD2 (5 bases each). CDR3 sequence: CASSPGDGSSGANVLTF. DNA of the CDR3: TGTGCCAGCTCACCCGGGGACGGAAGCTCTGGGGCCAACGTCCTGACTTTC.